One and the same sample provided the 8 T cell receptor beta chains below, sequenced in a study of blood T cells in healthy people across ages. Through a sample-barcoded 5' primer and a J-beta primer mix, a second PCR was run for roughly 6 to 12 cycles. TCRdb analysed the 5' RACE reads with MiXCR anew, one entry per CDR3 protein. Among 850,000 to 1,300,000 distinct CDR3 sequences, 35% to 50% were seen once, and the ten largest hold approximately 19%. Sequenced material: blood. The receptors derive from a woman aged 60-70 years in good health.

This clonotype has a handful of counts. The chain's CDR3 is CASSFRLPAGETQYF. CDR3 bases: TGTGCCAGCAGCTTCAGACTACCTGCAGGGGAGACCCAGTACTTC. The chain couples TRBV5-8 to TRBJ2-5; D could derive from TRBD1 or TRBD2 (5 bases each). V lost 2 bases to trimming and J lost 5 bases, with 16 bases between them. The CDR3 length is 15 residues. The germline gives CDR1 SGHTS, CDR2 YDEGEE. Supplemented by reference TRBV5-8 and TRBJ2-5, the full variable domain reads EAGVTQSPTHLIKTRGQQATLRCSPISGHTSVYWYQQALGLGLQFLLWYDEGEERNRGNFPPRFSGRQFPNYSSELNVNALELEDSALYLCASSFRLPAGETQYFGPGTRLLVL.

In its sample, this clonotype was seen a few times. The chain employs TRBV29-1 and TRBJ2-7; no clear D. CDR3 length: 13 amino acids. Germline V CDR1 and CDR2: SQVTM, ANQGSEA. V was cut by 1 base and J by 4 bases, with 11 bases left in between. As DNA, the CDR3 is TGCAGCGTTGAAGGGGCTACACGTTACGAGCAGTACTTC. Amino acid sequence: CSVEGATRYEQYF.

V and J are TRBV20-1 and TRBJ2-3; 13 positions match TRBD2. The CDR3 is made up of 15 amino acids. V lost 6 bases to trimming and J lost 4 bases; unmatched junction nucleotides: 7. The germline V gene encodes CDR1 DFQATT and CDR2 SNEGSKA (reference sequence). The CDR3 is CSAPSGLAGPDTQYF. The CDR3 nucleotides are TGCAGTGCCCCCTCGGGACTAGCGGGACCAGATACGCAGTATTTT.

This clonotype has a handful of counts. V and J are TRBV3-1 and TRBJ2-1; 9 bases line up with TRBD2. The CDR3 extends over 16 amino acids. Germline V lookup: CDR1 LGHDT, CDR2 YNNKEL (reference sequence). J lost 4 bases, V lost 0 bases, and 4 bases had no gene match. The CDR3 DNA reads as TGTGCCAGCAGCCAAGATGGGACTAGCTCGTACAATGAGCAGTTCTTC. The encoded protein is CASSQDGTSSYNEQFF.

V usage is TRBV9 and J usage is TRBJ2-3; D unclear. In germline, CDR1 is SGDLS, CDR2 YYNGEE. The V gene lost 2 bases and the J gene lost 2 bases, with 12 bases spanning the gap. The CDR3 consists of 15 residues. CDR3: CASSVGPKHTDTQYF. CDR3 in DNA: TGTGCCAGCAGCGTCGGGCCGAAACACACAGATACGCAGTATTTT.

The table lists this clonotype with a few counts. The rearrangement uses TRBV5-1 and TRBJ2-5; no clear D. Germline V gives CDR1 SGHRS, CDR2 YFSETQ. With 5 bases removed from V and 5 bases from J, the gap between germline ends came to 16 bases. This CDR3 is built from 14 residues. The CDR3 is CASRLLTSSETQYF. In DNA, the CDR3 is TGCGCCAGCAGACTACTGACATCGTCGGAGACCCAGTACTTC.

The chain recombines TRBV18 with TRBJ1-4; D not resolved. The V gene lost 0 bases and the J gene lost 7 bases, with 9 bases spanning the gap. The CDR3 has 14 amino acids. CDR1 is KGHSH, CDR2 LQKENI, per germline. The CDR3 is CASSPPGIGEKLFF. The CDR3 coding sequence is TGTGCCAGCTCACCACCGGGGATAGGTGAAAAACTGTTTTTT.

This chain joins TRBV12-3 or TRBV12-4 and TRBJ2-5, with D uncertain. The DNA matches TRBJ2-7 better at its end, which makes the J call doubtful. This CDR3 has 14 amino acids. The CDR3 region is CASSFYSESYEQYF. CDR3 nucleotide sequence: TGTGCCAGCAGTTTTTACAGTGAGTCCTACGAGCAGTACTTC.